What follows is one TCR beta chain and its context. The antigen remains undetermined. This specimen belongs to a study of T-cell memory formation after mild COVID-19. Study-level points and caveats: Balance between CD4 and CD8 was seen in clones contracting day 15 to 85, and a CD4+ lean was seen in later expanders. Pre-infection memory already had some responding clones, implying cross-reactive memory joined.

The CDR3 extends over 12 amino acids. Trimming removed 0 bases at V and 9 bases at J, with 7 bases between. CDR1 is SGDLS and CDR2 is YYNGEE in the germline V gene. MiXCR, run by TCRdb on the 5' RACE reads, gives a single entry per CDR3 protein. This table has a few hundred thousand distinct CDR3 sequences, 7.5% to 10% appearing once. The TCR originated in a man younger than 30 who had mild COVID-19 (a few samples of this study predate the infection). Cell type and time point are not known. The V gene is TRBV9, the J gene TRBJ1-5; D unclear. The sequenced sample was PBMCs or a T cell subset sorted from them (not recorded which). CDR3 sequence reads: CASSVAGGPQHF. In DNA form, the CDR3 reads TGTGCCAGCAGCGTAGCCGGCGGGCCCCAGCATTTT.